This T cell receptor beta chain was obtained from a study of radiotherapy plus CTLA-4 blockade in lung cancer (dated by TCRdb to the late 2010s). Context from the whole study: Objective responses were observed in more than 15% of enrolled patients, and disease control was achieved in around 30%. Paper-wide results and their limitations: The strongest predictors of response, as reported, were early dynamic changes in blood T cell clones along with a rise in serum interferon-beta after radiation. After treatment with radiotherapy and ipilimumab, TCR clones that originated in tumors expanded in peripheral blood.

Worth noting for this clone: Its antigen is not yet known. No base quality information exists; no much larger clone differs at one position.

Focal radiation therapy combined with CTLA-4 blockade (ipilimumab) was tested in patients with chemo-refractory metastatic non-small-cell lung cancer. The library was made by the immunoSEQ multiplex PCR assay. What TCRdb holds here is the immuneACCESS table cut down to in-frame rearrangements. Part of the clones is not present; checked against another copy, under half of the missing clones reflect an unresolved V gene, and the others are unexplained. This sample holds 35,000 to 45,000 clones; roughly two thirds were observed only once. The ten biggest clones cover roughly a quarter of the sample. At the junction V is shortened by 4 bases and J by 2 bases; bases outside the gene matches: 6. Sequences SGHRS (CDR1) and YFSETQ (CDR2) are obtained from the germline V gene. The CDR3 starts with the cysteine, ends with the phenylalanine, and has 15 residues. Only CDR3 DNA is held: 45 bases, read in frame from base 1.

Specimen: peripheral blood, collected from a patient treated with radiotherapy plus ipilimumab. The sequence is built from TRBV5-1 and TRBJ1-2, with TRBD1 identical over 9 junction bases. The receptor was isolated from a human donor with non-small cell lung cancer who had a partial response to radiotherapy plus ipilimumab. CDR3 reads: CASSLPTGGNYGYTF. The sequenced DNA: TGCGCCAGCAGCCTACCGACAGGGGGGAACTATGGCTACACCTTC.